The rows below give T cell receptor beta chains drawn from one sample of a study of T-cell memory formation after mild COVID-19. TCRdb analysed the 5' RACE reads with MiXCR anew, one entry per CDR3 protein. The sample has 450,000 to 650,000 distinct CDR3 sequences, less than 25% seen once; the top ten hold approximately 8.4%. Sequencing was performed on PBMCs or a T cell subset sorted from them (not recorded which). These receptors were taken from an adult woman who had mild COVID-19 (a few samples of this study predate the infection). Cell type and time point are not known. Both conserved end residues are part of each CDR3. Each record gives: J gene, V gene, CDR3 protein.

j_gene: TRBJ2-5; v_gene: TRBV18; CDR3aa: CASSPPPGQGGETQYF
j_gene: TRBJ2-5; v_gene: TRBV7-2; CDR3aa: CASSVTGLGETQYF
j_gene: TRBJ2-7; v_gene: TRBV27; CDR3aa: CASSLRAGYEQYF
j_gene: TRBJ2-2; v_gene: TRBV24-1; CDR3aa: CATSDSILAGGRTGELFF
j_gene: TRBJ1-3; v_gene: TRBV5-5; CDR3aa: CASSLQQARNTIYF
j_gene: TRBJ2-3; v_gene: TRBV4-1; CDR3aa: CASSQLAGGGTDTQYF
j_gene: TRBJ2-1; v_gene: TRBV4-3; CDR3aa: CASSQDWLAGGGFHEQFF
j_gene: TRBJ1-2; v_gene: TRBV21-1; CDR3aa: CASSYGVLANYGYTF
j_gene: TRBJ1-6; v_gene: TRBV7-8; CDR3aa: CASSLDDSSSYNSPLHF
j_gene: TRBJ1-3; v_gene: TRBV7-9; CDR3aa: CASSPMGTANSGNTIYF
j_gene: TRBJ1-1; v_gene: TRBV6-5; CDR3aa: CASSYGREAFF
j_gene: TRBJ1-1; v_gene: TRBV12-3/TRBV12-4; CDR3aa: CASSYDRGSRAEAFF
j_gene: TRBJ1-1; v_gene: TRBV2; CDR3aa: CASSRRGIEAFF
j_gene: TRBJ2-1; v_gene: TRBV7-9; CDR3aa: CASSPTAVFYNEQFF
j_gene: TRBJ1-4; v_gene: TRBV12-3/TRBV12-4; CDR3aa: CATSSGQGKEKLFF
j_gene: TRBJ1-2; v_gene: TRBV24-1; CDR3aa: CATSGGNDYGYTF
j_gene: TRBJ2-5; v_gene: TRBV24-1; CDR3aa: CATSDYRAGGPETQYF
j_gene: TRBJ2-7; v_gene: TRBV18; CDR3aa: CASSRTGTSSYEQYF
j_gene: TRBJ1-1; v_gene: TRBV20-1; CDR3aa: CSTRSTGRNTEAFF
j_gene: TRBJ2-2; v_gene: TRBV5-1; CDR3aa: CASSLYPGDTGELFF
j_gene: TRBJ2-1; v_gene: TRBV12-3/TRBV12-4; CDR3aa: CASSFSGTSGRSEQFF
j_gene: TRBJ2-3; v_gene: TRBV7-8; CDR3aa: CASSLVPAGGADTQYF
j_gene: TRBJ2-1; v_gene: TRBV24-1; CDR3aa: CATSDSKRPYNEQFF
j_gene: TRBJ2-2; v_gene: TRBV12-3/TRBV12-4; CDR3aa: CASSSLSPGELFF
j_gene: TRBJ2-7; v_gene: TRBV27; CDR3aa: CASRGAARYEQYF
j_gene: TRBJ2-3; v_gene: TRBV7-3; CDR3aa: CASSPKGTGADTQYF
j_gene: TRBJ2-1; v_gene: TRBV12-3/TRBV12-4; CDR3aa: CASTANNEQFF
j_gene: TRBJ2-5; v_gene: TRBV7-6; CDR3aa: CASSLAPTRGQETQYF
j_gene: TRBJ1-1; v_gene: TRBV3-1; CDR3aa: CASSEANSIRGRAEAFF
j_gene: TRBJ2-7; v_gene: TRBV6-2/TRBV6-3; CDR3aa: CASSYSTSEIYEQYF
j_gene: TRBJ2-1; v_gene: TRBV12-3/TRBV12-4; CDR3aa: CASSSTRRGPNEQFF
j_gene: TRBJ2-5; v_gene: TRBV11-3; CDR3aa: CASSFGRWIQETQYF
j_gene: TRBJ2-1; v_gene: TRBV28; CDR3aa: CASCISYNEQFF
j_gene: TRBJ2-3; v_gene: TRBV7-6; CDR3aa: CASSPRHSTDTQYF
j_gene: TRBJ2-6; v_gene: TRBV9; CDR3aa: CASSPPGGRSSGANVLTF